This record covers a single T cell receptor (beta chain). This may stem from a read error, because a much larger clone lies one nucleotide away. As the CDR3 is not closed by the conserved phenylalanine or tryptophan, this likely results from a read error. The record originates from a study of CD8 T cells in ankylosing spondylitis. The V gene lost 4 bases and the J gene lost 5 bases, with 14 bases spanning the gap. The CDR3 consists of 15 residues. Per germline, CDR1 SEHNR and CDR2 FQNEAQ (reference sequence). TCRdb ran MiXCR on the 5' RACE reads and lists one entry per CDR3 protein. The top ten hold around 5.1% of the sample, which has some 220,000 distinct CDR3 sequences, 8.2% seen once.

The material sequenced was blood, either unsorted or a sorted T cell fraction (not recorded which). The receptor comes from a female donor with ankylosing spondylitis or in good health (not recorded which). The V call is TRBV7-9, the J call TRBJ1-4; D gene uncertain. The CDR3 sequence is CASSSSGSTNEKLFS. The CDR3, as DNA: TGTGCCAGCAGCTCCTCCGGGTCTACGAATGAAAAACTGTTTTCT.